A selection of T cell receptor beta chains follows, all from one sample in a study of blood T cell repertoires in COVID-19. Sequenced by immunoSEQ multiplex PCR; TCRdb stores in-frame clones only, minus some. In the table there are around 140,000 clones, over 60% of which are singletons. The sequenced material came from peripheral blood. Every receptor here comes from a woman aged 45 to 65 with active or convalescent COVID-19. Each CDR3 is given with its conserved first and last residue. D genes are given only for firm matches. The size of a clone is reported for some rows only, either as once, few or many, or as a class for expanded clones.

-	TRBV7-9	TRBD1	TRBJ2-7	CASSLTGTGSYEQYF	TGTGCCAGCAGCTTAACCGGGACAGGGTCCTACGAGCAGTACTTC
-	TRBV29-1	TRBD2	TRBJ2-3	CSVGGLAGESTDTQYF	TGCAGCGTTGGAGGACTAGCGGGAGAGAGCACAGATACGCAGTATTTT
-	TRBV7-2	-	TRBJ2-7	CASSWGTNSYEQYF	TGTGCCAGCAGCTGGGGGACAAACTCCTACGAGCAGTACTTC
-	TRBV10-2	TRBD1	TRBJ1-1	CASTDRVWNTEAFF	TGCGCCAGCACGGACAGGGTATGGAACACTGAAGCTTTCTTT
few	TRBV13	-	TRBJ1-3	CASSFSGSGNTIYF	TGTGCCAGCAGCTTTAGCGGGTCTGGAAACACCATATATTTT
-	TRBV19	TRBD1	TRBJ1-4	CASSMDRAGTNEKLFF	TGTGCCAGTAGTATGGACAGGGCTGGAACTAATGAAAAACTGTTTTTT
-	TRBV19	-	TRBJ1-5	CASSGNRNQPQHF	TGTGCCAGTAGCGGGAACAGAAATCAGCCCCAGCATTTT
-	TRBV4-2	-	TRBJ1-1	CASSQEGPPDPRTEAFF	TGTGCCAGCAGCCAAGAGGGGCCCCCCGATCCGAGGACTGAAGCTTTCTTT
-	TRBV5-1	-	TRBJ1-6	CASSLGGDYNSPLHF	TGCGCCAGCAGTCTCGGGGGAGACTATAATTCACCCCTCCACTTT
-	TRBV6-5	-	TRBJ1-5	CASSYGTRQPQHF	TGTGCCAGCAGTTACGGGACACGTCAGCCCCAGCATTTT
-	TRBV7-2	TRBD2	TRBJ2-1	CASSLGGGTYNEQFF	TGTGCCAGCAGCCTAGGCGGGGGGACCTACAATGAGCAGTTCTTC
few	TRBV3-1/TRBV3-2	-	TRBJ2-2	CASSQALRGTGELFF	TGTGCCAGCAGCCAAGCTTTAAGAGGAACCGGGGAGCTGTTTTTT
-	TRBV6-1	TRBD1	TRBJ1-4	CASSEVWGTAYEKLFF	TGTGCCAGCAGTGAGGTATGGGGGACAGCATATGAAAAACTGTTTTTT
-	TRBV7-3	TRBD1	TRBJ1-1	CASSLRSGGTEAFF	TGTGCCAGCAGCTTACGGTCAGGGGGTACTGAAGCTTTCTTT
-	TRBV3-1/TRBV3-2	-	TRBJ2-1	CASSQDAPGGARYNEQFF	TGTGCCAGCAGCCAAGACGCCCCGGGGGGCGCCCGTTACAATGAGCAGTTCTTC
once	TRBV27	TRBD2	TRBJ2-2	CASSSPRGGVKTGELFF	TGTGCCAGCAGTTCGCCCCGGGGGGGAGTAAAAACCGGGGAGCTGTTTTTT
-	TRBV5-1	-	TRBJ1-2	CASSPGQFIYTF	TGCGCCAGCAGCCCCGGACAGTTTATCTACACCTTC
once	TRBV6-5	-	TRBJ2-1	CASSYYGVPRDEQFF	TGTGCCAGCAGTTACTATGGGGTCCCGAGGGATGAGCAGTTCTTC
once	TRBV7-3	TRBD1	TRBJ1-2	CASSLGGTGGFYGYTF	TGTGCCAGCAGCTTAGGTGGCACAGGGGGCTTCTATGGCTACACCTTC
-	TRBV12-3/TRBV12-4	-	TRBJ1-1	CASSLPYNQAFF	TGTGCCAGCAGTTTACCGTATAATCAAGCTTTCTTT